In this sample, the clone carrying this T cell receptor beta chain turned up a few times. TCRdb reprocessed the 5' RACE reads via MiXCR and lists one record per CDR3 protein. The sample lists 250,000 to 300,000 distinct CDR3 sequences, about 17% seen once, with 20% to 25% in the top ten. CDR1 and CDR2 from the germline V gene are SGHTA and FQGNSA. The CDR3 loop spans 15 amino acids. Trimming took off 2 bases at V and 4 bases at J, with 14 bases between the two ends. The source of the sample is a study of T-cell memory formation after mild COVID-19. Material for sequencing was PBMCs or a T cell subset sorted from them (not recorded which). This chain links TRBV7-2 with TRBJ1-2, with D possibly being TRBD1 (5 bases). This TCR was sampled from a man between 18 and 29 years old who had mild COVID-19 (a few samples of this study predate the infection). Cell type and time point are not known. CDR3: CASSLSRGTAYGYTF. For the CDR3, the DNA is TGTGCCAGCAGCTTATCCCGGGGCACCGCCTATGGCTACACCTTC.